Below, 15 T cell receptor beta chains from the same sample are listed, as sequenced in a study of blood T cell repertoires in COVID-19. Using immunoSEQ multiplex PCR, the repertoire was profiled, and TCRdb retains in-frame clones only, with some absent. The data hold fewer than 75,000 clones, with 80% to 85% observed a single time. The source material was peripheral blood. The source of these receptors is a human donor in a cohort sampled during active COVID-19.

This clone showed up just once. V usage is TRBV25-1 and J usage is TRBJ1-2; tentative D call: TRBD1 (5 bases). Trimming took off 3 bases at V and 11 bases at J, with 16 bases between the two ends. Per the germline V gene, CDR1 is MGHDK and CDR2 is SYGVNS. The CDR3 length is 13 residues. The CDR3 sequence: CASSEGIGHLYTF. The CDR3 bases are TGTGCCAGCAGTGAGGGTATCGGACACCTATACACCTTC.

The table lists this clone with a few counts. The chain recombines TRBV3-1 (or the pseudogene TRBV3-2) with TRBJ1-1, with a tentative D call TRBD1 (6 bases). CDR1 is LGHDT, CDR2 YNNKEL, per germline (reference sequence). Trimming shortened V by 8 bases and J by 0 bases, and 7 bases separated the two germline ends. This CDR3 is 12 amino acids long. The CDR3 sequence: CASRTVNTEAFF. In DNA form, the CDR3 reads TGTGCCAGCCGGACAGTGAACACTGAAGCTTTCTTT.

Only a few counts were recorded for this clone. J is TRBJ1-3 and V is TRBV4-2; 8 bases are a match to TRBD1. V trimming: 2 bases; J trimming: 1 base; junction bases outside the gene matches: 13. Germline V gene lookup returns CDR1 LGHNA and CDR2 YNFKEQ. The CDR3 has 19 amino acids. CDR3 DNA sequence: TGTGCCAGCAGCCAAACCCCGACAGGGGCCCTAGTGTCTGGAAACACCATATATTTT. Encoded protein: CASSQTPTGALVSGNTIYF.

CDR3 sequence reads: CASSPASGWVGYTF. The CDR3 DNA sequence: TGTGCCAGCAGCCCGGCTTCAGGGTGGGTGGGCTACACCTTC. V and J are TRBV5-6 and TRBJ1-2; D possibly corresponds to TRBD1 (5 bases). V lost 4 bases and J 8 bases, leaving 18 bases between the germline ends. Germline V CDR1 and CDR2: SGHDT, YYEEEE. The CDR3 runs to 14 residues.

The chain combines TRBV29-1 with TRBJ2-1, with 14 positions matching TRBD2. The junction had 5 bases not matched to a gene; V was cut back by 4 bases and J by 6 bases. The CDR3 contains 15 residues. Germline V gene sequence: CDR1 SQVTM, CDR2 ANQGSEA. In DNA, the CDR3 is TGCAGCGTTGGTTGGGGACTAGCGGGGGCCAATGAGCAGTTCTTC. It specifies CSVGWGLAGANEQFF.

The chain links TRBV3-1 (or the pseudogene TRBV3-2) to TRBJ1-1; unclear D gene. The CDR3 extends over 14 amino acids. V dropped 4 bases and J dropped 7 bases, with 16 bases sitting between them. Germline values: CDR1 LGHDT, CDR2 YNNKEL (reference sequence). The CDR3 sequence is CASSPRLRSGEAFF. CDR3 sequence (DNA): TGTGCCAGCAGCCCAAGACTAAGGTCCGGTGAAGCTTTCTTT.

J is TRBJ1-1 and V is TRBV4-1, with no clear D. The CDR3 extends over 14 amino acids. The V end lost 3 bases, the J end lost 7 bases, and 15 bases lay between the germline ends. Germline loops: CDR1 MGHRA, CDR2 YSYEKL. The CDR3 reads CASSHGVIPFEAFF. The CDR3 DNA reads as TGCGCCAGCAGCCACGGGGTTATCCCGTTTGAAGCTTTCTTT.

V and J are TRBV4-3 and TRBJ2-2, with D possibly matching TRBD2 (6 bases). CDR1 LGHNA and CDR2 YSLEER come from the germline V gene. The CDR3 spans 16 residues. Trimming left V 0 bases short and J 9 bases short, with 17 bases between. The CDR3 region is CASSQDYRRGSRELFF. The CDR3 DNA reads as TGCGCCAGCAGCCAAGATTATAGGAGGGGCTCCCGGGAGCTGTTTTTT.

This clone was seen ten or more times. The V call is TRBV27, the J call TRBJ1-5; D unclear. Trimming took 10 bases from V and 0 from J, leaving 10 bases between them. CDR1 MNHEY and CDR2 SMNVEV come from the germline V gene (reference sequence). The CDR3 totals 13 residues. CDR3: CATQEDSNQPQHF. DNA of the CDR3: TGTGCCACGCAGGAAGATAGCAATCAGCCCCAGCATTTT.

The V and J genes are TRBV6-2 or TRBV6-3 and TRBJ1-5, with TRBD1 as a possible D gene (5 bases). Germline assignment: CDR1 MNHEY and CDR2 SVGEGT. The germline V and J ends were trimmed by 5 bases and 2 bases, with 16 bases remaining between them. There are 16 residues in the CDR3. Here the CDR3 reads CASSTPPGGGNQPQHF. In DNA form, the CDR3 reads TGTGCCAGCAGTACACCCCCCGGAGGGGGCAATCAGCCCCAGCATTTT.

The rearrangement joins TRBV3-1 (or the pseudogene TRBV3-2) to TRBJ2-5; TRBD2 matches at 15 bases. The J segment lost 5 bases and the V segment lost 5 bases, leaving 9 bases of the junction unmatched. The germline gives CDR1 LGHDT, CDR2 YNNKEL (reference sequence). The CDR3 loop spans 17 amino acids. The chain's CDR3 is CASSSRTSGGAAETQYF. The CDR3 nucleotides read TGTGCCAGCAGCTCCCGGACTAGCGGGGGGGCGGCGGAGACCCAGTACTTC.

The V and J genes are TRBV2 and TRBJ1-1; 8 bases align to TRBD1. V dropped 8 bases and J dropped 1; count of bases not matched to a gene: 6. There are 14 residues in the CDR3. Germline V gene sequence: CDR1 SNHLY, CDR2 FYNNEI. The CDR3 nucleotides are TGTGCCAGCGATCGGACAGGGAGGAACACTGAAGCTTTCTTT. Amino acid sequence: CASDRTGRNTEAFF.

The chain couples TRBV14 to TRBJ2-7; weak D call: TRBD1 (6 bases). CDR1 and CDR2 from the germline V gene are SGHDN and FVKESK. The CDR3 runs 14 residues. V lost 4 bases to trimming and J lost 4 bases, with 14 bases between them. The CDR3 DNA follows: TGTGCCAGCAGCCCCCCAGGGGAAGGGTACGAGCAGTACTTC. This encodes CASSPPGEGYEQYF. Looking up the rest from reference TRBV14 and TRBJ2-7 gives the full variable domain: EAGVTQFPSHSVIEKGQTVTLRCDPISGHDNLYWYRRVMGKEIKFLLHFVKESKQDESGMPNNRFLAERTGGTYSTLKVQPAELEDSGVYFCASSPPGEGYEQYFGPGTRLTVT.

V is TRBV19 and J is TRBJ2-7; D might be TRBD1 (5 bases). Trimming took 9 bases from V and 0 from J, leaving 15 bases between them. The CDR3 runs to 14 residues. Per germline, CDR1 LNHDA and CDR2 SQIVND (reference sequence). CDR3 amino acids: CASQSRGSSYEQYF. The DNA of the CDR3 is TGTGCCAGCCAAAGTAGGGGAAGCTCCTACGAGCAGTACTTC.

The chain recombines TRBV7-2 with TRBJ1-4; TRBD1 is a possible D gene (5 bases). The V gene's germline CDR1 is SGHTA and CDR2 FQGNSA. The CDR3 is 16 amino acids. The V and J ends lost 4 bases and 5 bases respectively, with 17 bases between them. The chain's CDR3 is CASSYAQGRRNEKLFF. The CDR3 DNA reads TGTGCCAGCAGCTATGCCCAGGGAAGAAGGAATGAAAAACTGTTTTTT.